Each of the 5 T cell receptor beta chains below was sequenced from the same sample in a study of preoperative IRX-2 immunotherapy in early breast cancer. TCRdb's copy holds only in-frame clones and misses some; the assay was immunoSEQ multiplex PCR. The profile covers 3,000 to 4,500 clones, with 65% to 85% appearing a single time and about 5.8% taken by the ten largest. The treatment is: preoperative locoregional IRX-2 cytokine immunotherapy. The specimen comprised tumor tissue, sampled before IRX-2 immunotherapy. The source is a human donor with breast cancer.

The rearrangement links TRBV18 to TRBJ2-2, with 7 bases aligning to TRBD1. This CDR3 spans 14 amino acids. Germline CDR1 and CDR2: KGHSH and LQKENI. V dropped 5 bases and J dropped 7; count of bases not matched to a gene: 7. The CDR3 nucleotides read TGTGCCAGCTCATCCACAGGGGTGGACGGGGAGCTGTTTTTT. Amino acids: CASSSTGVDGELFF.

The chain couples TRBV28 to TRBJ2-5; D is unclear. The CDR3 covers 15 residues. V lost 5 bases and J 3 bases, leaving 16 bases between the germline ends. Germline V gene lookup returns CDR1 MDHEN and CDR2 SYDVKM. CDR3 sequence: CASSPPRREKETQYF. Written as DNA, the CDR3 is TGTGCCAGCAGTCCACCTCGTAGGGAAAAAGAGACCCAGTACTTC.

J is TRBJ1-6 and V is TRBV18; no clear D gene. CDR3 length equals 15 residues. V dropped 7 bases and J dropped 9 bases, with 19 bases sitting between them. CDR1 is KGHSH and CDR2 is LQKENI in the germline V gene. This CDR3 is CASFTGSPGGSPLHF. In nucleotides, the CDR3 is TGTGCCAGCTTCACCGGCTCTCCGGGTGGTTCACCCCTCCACTTT.

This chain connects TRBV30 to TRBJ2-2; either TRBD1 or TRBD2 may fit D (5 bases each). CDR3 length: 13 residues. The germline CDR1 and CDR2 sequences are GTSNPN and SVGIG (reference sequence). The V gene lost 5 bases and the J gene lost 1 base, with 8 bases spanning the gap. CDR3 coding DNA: TGTGCCTGGGGGACCTGGAACACCGGGGAGCTGTTTTTT. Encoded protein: CAWGTWNTGELFF.

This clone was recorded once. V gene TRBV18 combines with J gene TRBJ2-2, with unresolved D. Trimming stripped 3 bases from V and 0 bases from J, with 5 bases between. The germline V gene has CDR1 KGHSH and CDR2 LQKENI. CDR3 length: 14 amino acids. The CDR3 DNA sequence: TGTGCCAGCTCACCCGACGCGAACACCGGGGAGCTGTTTTTT. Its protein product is CASSPDANTGELFF.